This T cell receptor beta chain was sequenced during a study of T cells after yellow fever vaccination. Study outcomes and limitations: Although most clonotypes did not, a small share appeared in both CD4 and CD8 compartments.

One entry per CDR3 protein, called by TCRdb with MiXCR from the 5' RACE reads. The sample includes about 260,000 distinct CDR3 sequences, roughly 3.7% of them seen just once. The table lists this clonotype with many counts. Its antigen is unknown. The CDR3 contains 12 residues. V was clipped by 2 bases and J by 9 bases; unmatched bases: 1. CDR1 is SEHNR and CDR2 is FQNEAQ in the germline V gene (reference sequence). The clonotype comes from a man aged 18 to 30 who received the YFV17D yellow fever vaccine. Specimen: PBMCs, collected 15 days after the yellow fever booster vaccination. The chain employs TRBV7-9 and TRBJ2-1, with TRBD1 matching over 7 bases. CDR3 residues: CASSLSGGEQFF. CDR3 bases: TGTGCCAGCAGCTTATCAGGGGGTGAGCAGTTCTTC.